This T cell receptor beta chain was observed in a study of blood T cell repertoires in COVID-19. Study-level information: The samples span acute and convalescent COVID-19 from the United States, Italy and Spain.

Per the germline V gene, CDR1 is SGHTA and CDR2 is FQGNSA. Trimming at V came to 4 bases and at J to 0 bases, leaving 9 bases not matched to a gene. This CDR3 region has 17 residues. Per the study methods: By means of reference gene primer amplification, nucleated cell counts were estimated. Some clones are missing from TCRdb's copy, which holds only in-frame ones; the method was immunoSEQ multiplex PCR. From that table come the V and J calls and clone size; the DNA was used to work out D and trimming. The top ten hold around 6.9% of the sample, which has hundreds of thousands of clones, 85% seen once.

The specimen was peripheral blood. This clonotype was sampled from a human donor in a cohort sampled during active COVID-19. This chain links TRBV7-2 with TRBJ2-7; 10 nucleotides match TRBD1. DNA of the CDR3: TGTGCCAGCAGCTCCCCGACGGACAGGGGGTTCTCCTACGAGCAGTACTTC. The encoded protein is CASSSPTDRGFSYEQYF.